This T cell receptor (beta chain) was recovered during a study of T cell responses to AZD1222 COVID-19 vaccine. General study results and limits: Spike-spanning, vaccine-associated CD4 TCRs were dominant at 160-218 and 743-854. The donor cohort was predominantly white British with a female majority, and clonal diversity may have been underestimated.

V lost 1 base and J 1 base, leaving 11 bases between the germline ends. The CDR3 length is 15 residues. Germline V gives CDR1 SGHRS, CDR2 YFSETQ. Concerning this clone: The target antigen is unknown.

The repertoire was sequenced with immunoSEQ multiplex PCR; TCRdb's copy has only in-frame clones and lacks some. The data show around 58,000 clones, with about 89% seen just once and more than 14% held by the top ten. V and J are TRBV5-1 and TRBJ1-1; D gene ambiguous. Material: peripheral blood, obtained 28 days after the second AZD1222 dose. This clonotype was obtained from an adult who received the AZD1222 COVID-19 vaccine. CDR3 protein: CASSLRWAENTEAFF. The CDR3 nucleotides are TGCGCCAGCAGCTTGAGGTGGGCGGAGAACACTGAAGCTTTCTTT.